The 6 T cell receptor beta chains below come from one sample, sequenced in a study of cytomegalovirus exposure and HLA in healthy donors. In the PCR, 60 Vbeta and 13 Jbeta primers were used. The protocol was immunoSEQ multiplex PCR, while the TCRdb copy is restricted to in-frame clones and leaves out a portion. The sample records about 200,000 clones, 70% being singletons. Sequenced: PBMCs. Source of these receptors: a man between 35 and 55 years old in good health and CMV-seropositive.

For the CDR3, the DNA is TGTGCCACCAGCAGACCGACAGACCCCTCGAACACCGGGGAGCTGTTTTTT. Translation gives CATSRPTDPSNTGELFF. The chain joins TRBV15 to TRBJ2-2; maybe TRBD1 (5 bases). Germline V gene lookup returns CDR1 LNHNV and CDR2 YYDKDF (reference sequence). This CDR3 is built from 17 residues. V was pared by 2 bases and J by 0 bases, with 13 bases between.

There are a few counts of this clone. The V call is TRBV5-6, the J call TRBJ2-7; weak D call: TRBD1 (6 bases). Germline CDR1 reads SGHDT; CDR2 reads YYEEEE. This CDR3 has 13 residues. The V end lost 1 base, the J end lost 2 bases, and 7 bases lay between the germline ends. The CDR3, as DNA: TGTGCCAGCAGCTTGACAGGGACCTACGAGCAGTACTTC. Its translation: CASSLTGTYEQYF.

The V gene is TRBV7-9, the J gene TRBJ1-1; 10 nucleotides agree with TRBD1. V was pared by 5 bases and J by 2 bases, with 8 bases of the junction left unmatched. Per the germline V gene, CDR1 is SEHNR and CDR2 is FQNEAQ (reference sequence). The CDR3 has 16 amino acids. The CDR3 region has the DNA TGTGCCAGCAGCGACAGGGACAGGGGAAAAAACACTGAAGCTTTCTTT. It specifies CASSDRDRGKNTEAFF.

This clone was counted a few times. At one boundary the junction diverges from the germline segment, which might be a read error. The chain uses TRBV4-1 and TRBJ1-1; TRBD1 aligns across 7 bases. Germline assignment: CDR1 MGHRA and CDR2 YSYEKL. This CDR3 comprises 16 residues. CDR3 bases: TGCGCCAGCAGCCAGGAGAAAGGGGGCTACAACAGTGAAGCTTTCTTT. This codes for CASSQEKGGYNSEAFF.

The V call is TRBV2, the J call TRBJ1-2; 9 positions agree with TRBD1. The trim removed 5 bases at V and 8 bases at J, leaving 9 bases unmatched. The CDR3 is made up of 14 amino acids. Per germline, CDR1 SNHLY and CDR2 FYNNEI. The CDR3 nucleotides are TGTGCCAGCAGTCGGGACAGGGAAGGTCGCGGCTACACCTTC. Translation: CASSRDREGRGYTF.

This clone was detected a few times. This chain uses TRBV6-1 with TRBJ2-5, with TRBD2 matching over 10 bases. After removal of 2 bases from V and 1 base from J, the junction contained 4 bases not matched to a gene. Germline loops: CDR1 MNHNS, CDR2 SASEGT. This CDR3 is 16 amino acids long. The CDR3 protein is CASSELAGGPQETQYF. The CDR3 region has the DNA TGTGCCAGCAGTGAATTAGCGGGGGGTCCCCAAGAGACCCAGTACTTC.